The rows below give T cell receptor beta chains drawn from one sample of a study of blood T cell repertoires in COVID-19. Libraries were prepared by immunoSEQ multiplex PCR; TCRdb keeps only in-frame clonotypes and omits some of them. This sample has 150,000 to 200,000 clones, with roughly 73% found just once. The source material was peripheral blood. The receptors here all came from a woman aged 80 or over with active or convalescent COVID-19. Each CDR3 is given with its conserved first and last residue. A D gene is named only where the DNA matches it firmly. Clone size, where shown, is once, few, many, or a class for clones that have expanded.

v_gene	abundance	d_gene	j_gene	CDR3nt	CDR3aa
TRBV28	NA	NA	TRBJ2-7	TGTGCCAGCACTCGAGGGCGGTCCTACGAGCAGTACTTC	CASTRGRSYEQYF
TRBV7-8	NA	NA	TRBJ2-1	TGTGCCAGCAGCTTAACCTCCGGGAACCTTCGCAATGAGCAGTTCTTC	CASSLTSGNLRNEQFF
TRBV30	once	TRBD2	TRBJ2-7	TGTGCCTGGAGCGAGACTAGCCGGAAGACCTACGAGCAGTACTTC	CAWSETSRKTYEQYF
TRBV6-2/TRBV6-3	NA	TRBD2	TRBJ2-1	TGTGCCAGCAGTGACTTGAGGACTAGCGAATCCTACAATGAGCAGTTCTTC	CASSDLRTSESYNEQFF
TRBV5-1	NA	TRBD2	TRBJ2-7	TGCGCCAGCAGCGTGGGCGGGGGGTACTACGAGCAGTACTTC	CASSVGGGYYEQYF
TRBV7-9	many	NA	TRBJ2-7	TGTGCCAGCAGCTTAGCGGGGAGCGGAGAGGAGCAGTACTTC	CASSLAGSGEEQYF
TRBV7-6	NA	TRBD1	TRBJ2-5	TGTGCCAGCAGCTTAGGCCAGACAGGGCTTCGAGAGACCCAGTACTTC	CASSLGQTGLRETQYF
TRBV10-3	NA	TRBD2	TRBJ2-1	TGTGCCACCAGGACTAGCGGGTCGAGCTCCTACAATGAGCAGTTCTTC	CATRTSGSSSYNEQFF
TRBV5-6	NA	NA	TRBJ1-5	TGTGCCAGCAGCTTGGGAGGAGGGGCCCCCATGGGTTTGTATTTT	CASSLGGGAPMGLYF
TRBV29-1	NA	TRBD1	TRBJ1-5	TGCAGCGTTGCCGGGACAGGGGGGAATCAGCCCCAGCATTTT	CSVAGTGGNQPQHF
TRBV5-1	few	NA	TRBJ2-5	TGCGCCAGCAGCAGGGAAGGGCAGGGGGGAGAGACCCAGTACTTC	CASSREGQGGETQYF
TRBV5-4	NA	TRBD1	TRBJ2-2	TGTGCCAGCAGCTTAGCTGGGACAGGGTTGACCGGGGAGCTGTTTTTT	CASSLAGTGLTGELFF
TRBV6-5	once	NA	TRBJ1-6	TGTGCCAGCAGTTGGGGTGGGGAGATTAATTCACCCCTCCACTTT	CASSWGGEINSPLHF
TRBV6-5	once	TRBD1	TRBJ1-4	TGTGCCAGCAGTTACTCGAAAGGGACAGGGGGGGAAAAACTGTTTTTT	CASSYSKGTGGEKLFF
TRBV20-1	once	NA	TRBJ1-1	TGCAGTGCCTCGGGGAACACTGAAGCTTTCTTT	CSASGNTEAFF
TRBV13	NA	TRBD2	TRBJ2-1	TGTGCCAGCAGCCTCGGGACTAGCGGGGGCGGTGAGCAGTTCTTC	CASSLGTSGGGEQFF
TRBV19	once	NA	TRBJ1-2	TGTGCCAGTACCGAGGGCAGGAGAAGCTATGGCTACACCTTC	CASTEGRRSYGYTF
TRBV6-4	NA	TRBD1	TRBJ1-6	TGTGCCAGCAGTACACGACAGGGCTCCTATAATTCACCCCTCCACTTT	CASSTRQGSYNSPLHF
TRBV6-1	NA	NA	TRBJ2-7	TGTGCCAGCAGTGAGTCGGACTTCTACGAGCAGTACTTC	CASSESDFYEQYF
TRBV2	NA	NA	TRBJ1-5	TGTGCCAGCAGCGACAGCCTCGGTCTTGAGCCCCAGCATTTT	CASSDSLGLEPQHF
TRBV3-1/TRBV3-2	NA	TRBD1	TRBJ2-5	TGTGCCAGCAGGTCCGGGACAGGGCGGCAAGAGACCCAGTACTTC	CASRSGTGRQETQYF
TRBV7-8	NA	TRBD2	TRBJ2-5	TGTGCCAGCAGCTTAGTTAGACTAGCGGGGGGAAAAGAGACCCAGTACTTC	CASSLVRLAGGKETQYF
TRBV3-1/TRBV3-2	NA	NA	TRBJ2-6	TGTGCCACCGGACTCTCTGGGGCCAACGTCCTGACTTTC	CATGLSGANVLTF
TRBV19	NA	TRBD1	TRBJ1-6	TGTGCCAGCTCGACAGGGGCCCCAGGCCAAAATTCACCCCTCCACTTT	CASSTGAPGQNSPLHF
TRBV4-2	NA	TRBD2	TRBJ2-1	TGTGCCAGCAGCCAAGGCGGGGGGGCGATAGCTGAGCAGTTCTTC	CASSQGGGAIAEQFF
TRBV4-3	NA	TRBD1	TRBJ2-2	TGCGCCAGCAGCCAAGAGGGGGGACAGGGCCGCACCGGGGAGCTGTTTTTT	CASSQEGGQGRTGELFF
TRBV27	NA	TRBD1	TRBJ1-5	TGTGCCAGCAGTTCCGGACAGGGAAGCAATCAGCCCCAGCATTTT	CASSSGQGSNQPQHF
TRBV9	NA	NA	TRBJ2-3	TGTGCCAGCAGCGCGTCACAGGGTGGAGCAGATACGCAGTATTTT	CASSASQGGADTQYF
TRBV15	few	NA	TRBJ2-7	TGTGCCACCAGCAGGGATGGACTTGCCTACGAGCAGTACTTC	CATSRDGLAYEQYF
TRBV6-6	few	NA	TRBJ1-5	TGTGCCAGCAGTTACGACAGAAGCAATCAGCCCCAGCATTTT	CASSYDRSNQPQHF
TRBV3-1/TRBV3-2	few	TRBD1	TRBJ2-7	TGTGCCAGCAGCCACCGGGACAGAACCTACGAGCAGTACTTC	CASSHRDRTYEQYF
TRBV6-1	NA	TRBD2	TRBJ2-3	TGTGCCAGCAGTGAAGGCTCCAGCGGGGGGGCCGGATTCACAGATACGCAGTATTTT	CASSEGSSGGAGFTDTQYF
TRBV5-4	NA	NA	TRBJ2-3	TGTGCCAGCAGCTCGCCGGGAGCGCGCACAGATACGCAGTATTTT	CASSSPGARTDTQYF
TRBV12-3/TRBV12-4	NA	NA	TRBJ2-7	TGTGCCAGCAGGGAAGGAGAAGTCTACGAGCAGTACTTC	CASREGEVYEQYF
TRBV28	NA	NA	TRBJ2-1	TGTGCCAGCAGTTCTCCCCAAAGCAGGGGTGGCAATGAGCAGTTCTTC	CASSSPQSRGGNEQFF
TRBV28	NA	NA	TRBJ1-3	TGTGCCAGCAGTTTATTCCCTGGACAGTCCTCTGGAAACACCATATATTTT	CASSLFPGQSSGNTIYF
TRBV27	NA	NA	TRBJ2-3	TGTGCCAGCAGTTTATGGGCCAGCACAGATACGCAGTATTTT	CASSLWASTDTQYF
TRBV3-1/TRBV3-2	NA	TRBD1	TRBJ1-6	TGTGCCAGCAGCTCCGGAGGACAGGGCAATTCACCCCTCCACTTT	CASSSGGQGNSPLHF
TRBV4-1	NA	NA	TRBJ2-1	TGCGCCAGCAGCCAAGAGGGGGCCTTCCAGGGTATCTACAATGAGCAGTTCTTC	CASSQEGAFQGIYNEQFF
TRBV19	NA	NA	TRBJ1-5	TGTGCCAGTAACCAGGGGATTCAGCCCCAGCATTTT	CASNQGIQPQHF
TRBV24-1	NA	TRBD1	TRBJ1-2	TGTGCCACCAGTGACCCGGGACAGGGATTTGGCTACACCTTC	CATSDPGQGFGYTF
TRBV24-1	NA	NA	TRBJ1-3	TGTGCCACCAGTGATTCCTTGTCTGGAAACACCATATATTTT	CATSDSLSGNTIYF
TRBV18	NA	TRBD1	TRBJ1-4	TGTGCCAGCTCACCAGGACCGGGACAGGGTAATGAAAAACTGTTTTTT	CASSPGPGQGNEKLFF
TRBV2	NA	NA	TRBJ1-2	TGTGCCAGCAGTGTACAAGCTAACTATGGCTACACCTTC	CASSVQANYGYTF
TRBV4-3	NA	TRBD1	TRBJ2-1	TGCGCCAGCAGCCAAGATTGGACAGGGACCTACAATGAGCAGTTCTTC	CASSQDWTGTYNEQFF
TRBV6-5	few	TRBD2	TRBJ2-7	TGTGCCAGCAACGGATTTAGCGGGACCGCCTACGAGCAGTACTTC	CASNGFSGTAYEQYF
TRBV28	NA	NA	TRBJ1-2	TGTGCCAGCAGTTCCCTCGGGGGTGGGTATGGCTACACCTTC	CASSSLGGGYGYTF
TRBV9	NA	TRBD2	TRBJ2-5	TGTGCCAGCAGCCCTACCCTGGGGCTAGCGGCACAAGAGACCCAGTACTTC	CASSPTLGLAAQETQYF
TRBV7-9	NA	TRBD2	TRBJ2-2	TGTGCCAGCAGCTTAGGGGAGCGGGGCACCGGGGAGCTGTTTTTT	CASSLGERGTGELFF
TRBV7-9	NA	NA	TRBJ1-2	TGTGCCAGCAGCCCCCAGGGCAGGCTTAACTATGGCTACACCTTC	CASSPQGRLNYGYTF
TRBV5-4	NA	TRBD2	TRBJ2-5	TGTGCCAGCAGCATTCCGGGGGGGCCAGGTGTCGCGACCCAGTACTTC	CASSIPGGPGVATQYF
TRBV19	NA	NA	TRBJ1-5	TGTGCCAGTAGTATAGATCCGGAGGAAAATCAGCCCCAGCATTTT	CASSIDPEENQPQHF
TRBV28	NA	NA	TRBJ1-2	TGTGCCAGCACCAGAGGAGCAACTTACTATGGCTACACCTTC	CASTRGATYYGYTF
TRBV19	NA	NA	TRBJ2-7	TGTGCCAGTAGTATAATCTTCAGGGACGAGCAGTACTTC	CASSIIFRDEQYF
TRBV2	NA	NA	TRBJ1-5	TGTGCCAGCAGTGAAGGGGCAGGGGATGCTCAGCCCCAGCATTTT	CASSEGAGDAQPQHF